The TCR beta chain described here comes from a study of cytomegalovirus exposure and HLA in healthy donors. With 60 Vbeta and 13 Jbeta primers, the PCR was carried out. Some clones are missing from TCRdb's copy, which holds only in-frame ones; the method was immunoSEQ multiplex PCR. The sample spans 130,000 to 150,000 clones; the ten largest clones claim 2% to 3%. The J segment lost 2 bases and the V segment lost 3 bases, leaving 14 bases of the junction unmatched. The CDR3 loop spans 18 amino acids. Germline V gene data show CDR1 as SGHKS and CDR2 as YYEKEE (reference sequence). This receptor was identified in a man aged 40-49 years in good health and CMV-seronegative. This chain uses TRBV5-5 with TRBJ2-7; 10 bases align to TRBD2. The source material was PBMCs. Here the CDR3 reads CASSSLGLAERGPYEQYF. The CDR3 bases are TGTGCCAGCAGCTCCTTAGGACTAGCGGAGAGGGGACCCTACGAGCAGTACTTC.